These T cell receptor beta chains were read from a single sample in a study of persistence of HIV-infected CD4 T cells. Repertoires were generated with immunoSEQ multiplex PCR, while TCRdb's copy carries only in-frame clones and drops some. Of tens of thousands of clones listed, about 69% are singletons. The antigens these receptors bind are not known. The sequencing used CD4+ T cells sorted from PBMCs after roughly 18-hour stimulation, collected from a patient who received antiretroviral therapy. The receptor source for this set is an adult man with HIV who was CMV-seropositive. CDR3s include the opening cysteine and the closing phenylalanine or tryptophan. D genes are given only for firm matches. Only part of the rows carry a size: once, few, many, or a class if the clone is expanded.

.	16	TRBJ1-5	TRBV7-8	.	TGTGCCAGCAGCCACGTTTCCGGGAGAATTAATCAGCCCCAGCATTTT	CASSHVSGRINQPQHF
.	13	TRBJ2-4	TRBV3-1/TRBV3-2	.	TGTGCCAGCAGCCTTCTAAGGCAGGGGTCTCAGTACTTC	CASSLLRQGSQYF
.	14	TRBJ2-7	TRBV6-5	once	TGTGCCAGCAGTCCTGCCCTGGACTCCTACGAGCAGTACTTC	CASSPALDSYEQYF
TRBD1	15	TRBJ1-2	TRBV19	.	TGTGCCAGTACCATCCCGAGGACAGGGAACTATGGCTACACCTTC	CASTIPRTGNYGYTF
.	12	TRBJ2-3	TRBV10-3	.	TGTGCCATCAGTCCCGGACTCCTAGTGCAGTATTTT	CAISPGLLVQYF
.	13	TRBJ1-2	TRBV6-1	.	TGTGCCAGCAGAACAACTCAGGGTTACGGCTACACCTTC	CASRTTQGYGYTF
TRBD1	15	TRBJ1-1	TRBV11-2	.	TGTGCCAGCAGCCCACGGACAGGGCTGAACACTGAAGCTTTCTTT	CASSPRTGLNTEAFF
TRBD1	15	TRBJ1-4	TRBV9	.	TGTGCCAGCAGCGCGAACAGGGGGCCTAATGAAAAACTGTTTTTT	CASSANRGPNEKLFF
TRBD1	14	TRBJ2-2	TRBV24-1	.	TGTGCCACCAGTCCTCGGGACAGAACCGGGGAGCTGTTTTTT	CATSPRDRTGELFF
.	13	TRBJ2-3	TRBV4-1	few	TGCGCCAGCAGCCCCCCGTACGGTGATACGCAGTATTTT	CASSPPYGDTQYF
.	15	TRBJ2-7	TRBV27	.	TGTGCCAGCAGTTTAAAGGGCGGCCTAAGCTACGAGCAGTACTTC	CASSLKGGLSYEQYF
.	17	TRBJ2-2	TRBV19	.	TGTGCCAGTAGTGGTCCCCCCGGGACATCGAACACCGGGGAGCTGTTTTTT	CASSGPPGTSNTGELFF
.	11	TRBJ2-7	TRBV6-6	once	TGTGCCAGCAGCCCTGGGACCGAGGCCTACTTC	CASSPGTEAYF